This T cell receptor beta chain stems from a study of T cells in Graves' hyperthyroidism and ophthalmopathy. Study results and limitations: Blood also held most thyroid clonotypes expanded beyond 0.001.

Concerning this clonotype: The antigen is unknown.

V shed 3 bases and J 0 bases; nucleotides not matched to a gene: 7. CDR3 length: 16 residues. Germline assignment: CDR1 SGHDN and CDR2 FVKESK. Subjects with ophthalmopathy showed a Clinical Activity Score no lower than 3, a NOSPECS grade no lower than 4, and a duration shorter than 3 months. Diagnoses used clinical symptoms, serum thyroxine and TRAb, thyroid ultrasound and orbital computed tomography. Amplification of TCR beta CDR3 regions was performed using RNA transcripts as template. HTBI primers were employed in a first-round RT-PCR of the TCR CDR3. From the multiplex PCR reads, TCRdb called clonotypes with MiXCR, one entry per CDR3 protein. Among 450,000 to 600,000 distinct CDR3 sequences listed, about 20% were seen once.

The TCR sequence derives from a man aged 35-49 years with Graves' ophthalmopathy. Material: blood. The V call is TRBV14, the J call TRBJ2-5; TRBD2 aligns across 7 bases. The CDR3 nucleotides read TGTGCCAGCAGCCACCTCCTCGGGACTAACCAAGAGACCCAGTACTTC. The encoded protein is CASSHLLGTNQETQYF.